This TCR beta chain was captured in a study of shared clonotypes between healthy human individuals. The protocol was immunoSEQ multiplex PCR, while the TCRdb copy is restricted to in-frame clones and leaves out a portion. The sample consists of nearly 750,000 clones, about two thirds of them appearing once. Study-wide findings and caveats: Shared across a few donors were roughly 4.8% of the naive CD4 clonotypes.

On this clone itself: Its cognate antigen is unknown.

The CDR3 is 15 amino acids. Germline V gives CDR1 GTSNPN, CDR2 SVGIG (reference sequence). V shed 2 bases and J shed 0 bases, with 13 bases lying between them. Sequencing used memory CD4+ T cells sorted from blood. Subset reported: CD45RA-negative fraction. This TCR was sampled from a woman aged 25 to 39 in good health. This chain uses TRBV30 with TRBJ1-1; TRBD1 is a possible D gene (6 bases). The CDR3 nucleotides read TGTGCCTGGAGTCGGAACGACAGGATGAACACTGAAGCTTTCTTT. Amino acid sequence: CAWSRNDRMNTEAFF.